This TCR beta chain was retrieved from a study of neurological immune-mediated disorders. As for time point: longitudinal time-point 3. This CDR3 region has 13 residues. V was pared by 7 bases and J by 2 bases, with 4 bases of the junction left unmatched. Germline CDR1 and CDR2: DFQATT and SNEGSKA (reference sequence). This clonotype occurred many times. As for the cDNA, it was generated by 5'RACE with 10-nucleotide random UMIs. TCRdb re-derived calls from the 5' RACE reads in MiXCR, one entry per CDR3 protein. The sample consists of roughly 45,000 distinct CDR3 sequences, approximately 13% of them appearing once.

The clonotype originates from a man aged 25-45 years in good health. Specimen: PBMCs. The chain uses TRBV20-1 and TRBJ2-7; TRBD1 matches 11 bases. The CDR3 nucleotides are TGCAGTGTTCCGGGACAGGGGGCCTACGAGCAGTACTTC. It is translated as CSVPGQGAYEQYF.